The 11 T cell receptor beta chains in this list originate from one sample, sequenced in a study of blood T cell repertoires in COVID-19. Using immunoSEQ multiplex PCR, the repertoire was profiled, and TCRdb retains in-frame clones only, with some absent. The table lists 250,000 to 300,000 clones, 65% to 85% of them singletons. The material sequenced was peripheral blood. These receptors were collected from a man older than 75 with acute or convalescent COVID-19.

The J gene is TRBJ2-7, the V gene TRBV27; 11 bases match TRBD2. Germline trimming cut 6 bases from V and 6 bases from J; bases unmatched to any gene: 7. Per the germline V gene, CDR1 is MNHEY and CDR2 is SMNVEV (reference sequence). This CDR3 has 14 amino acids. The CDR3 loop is CASSRSGGAGEQYF. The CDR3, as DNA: TGTGCCAGCAGCCGTAGCGGGGGGGCCGGCGAGCAGTACTTC.

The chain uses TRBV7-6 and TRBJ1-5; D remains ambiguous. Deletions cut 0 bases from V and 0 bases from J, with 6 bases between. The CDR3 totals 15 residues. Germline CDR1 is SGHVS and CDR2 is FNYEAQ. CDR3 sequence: CASSLAPFSNQPQHF. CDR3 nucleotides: TGTGCCAGCAGCTTAGCCCCTTTTAGCAATCAGCCCCAGCATTTT.

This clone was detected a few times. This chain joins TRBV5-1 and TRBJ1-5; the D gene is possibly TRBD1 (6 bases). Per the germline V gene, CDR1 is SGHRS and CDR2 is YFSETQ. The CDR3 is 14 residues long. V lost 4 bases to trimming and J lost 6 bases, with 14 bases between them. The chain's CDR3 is CASSQDSQGQPQHF. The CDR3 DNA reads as TGCGCCAGCAGCCAGGACAGCCAGGGTCAGCCCCAGCATTTT.

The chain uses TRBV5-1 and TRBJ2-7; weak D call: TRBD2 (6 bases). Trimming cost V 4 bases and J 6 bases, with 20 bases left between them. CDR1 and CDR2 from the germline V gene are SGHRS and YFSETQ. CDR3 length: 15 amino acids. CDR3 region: CASSLRGAQLAEQYF. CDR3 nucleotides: TGCGCCAGCAGCCTGCGGGGAGCCCAATTAGCCGAGCAGTACTTC.

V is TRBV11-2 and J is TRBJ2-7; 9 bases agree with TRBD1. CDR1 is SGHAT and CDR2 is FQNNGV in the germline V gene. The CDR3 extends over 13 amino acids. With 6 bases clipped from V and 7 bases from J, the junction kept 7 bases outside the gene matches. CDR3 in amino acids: CASRWTGEREQYF. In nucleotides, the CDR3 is TGTGCCAGCAGGTGGACAGGGGAGAGAGAGCAGTACTTC.

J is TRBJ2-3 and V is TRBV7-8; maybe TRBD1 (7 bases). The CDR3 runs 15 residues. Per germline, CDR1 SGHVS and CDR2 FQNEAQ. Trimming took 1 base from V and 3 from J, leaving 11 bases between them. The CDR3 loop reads CASSLVSGGTDTQYF. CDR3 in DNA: TGTGCCAGCAGCTTAGTGTCAGGGGGGACAGATACGCAGTATTTT.

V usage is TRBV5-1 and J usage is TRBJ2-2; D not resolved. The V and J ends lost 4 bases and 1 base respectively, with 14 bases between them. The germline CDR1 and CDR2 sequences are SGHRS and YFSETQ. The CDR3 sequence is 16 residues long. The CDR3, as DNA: TGCGCCAGCAGCCAAAGACCCGCAGGGAACACCGGGGAGCTGTTTTTT. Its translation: CASSQRPAGNTGELFF.

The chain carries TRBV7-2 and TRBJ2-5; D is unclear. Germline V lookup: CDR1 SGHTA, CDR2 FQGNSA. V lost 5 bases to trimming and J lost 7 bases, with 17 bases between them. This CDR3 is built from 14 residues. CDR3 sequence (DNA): TGTGCCAGCAGCCCCACACTTATACGAGGGACCCAGTACTTC. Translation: CASSPTLIRGTQYF. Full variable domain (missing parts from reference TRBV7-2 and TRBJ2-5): GAGVSQSPSNKVTEKGKDVELRCDPISGHTALYWYRQSLGQGLEFLIYFQGNSAPDKSGLPSDRFSAERTGGSVSTLTIQRTQQEDSAVYLCASSPTLIRGTQYFGPGTRLLVL.

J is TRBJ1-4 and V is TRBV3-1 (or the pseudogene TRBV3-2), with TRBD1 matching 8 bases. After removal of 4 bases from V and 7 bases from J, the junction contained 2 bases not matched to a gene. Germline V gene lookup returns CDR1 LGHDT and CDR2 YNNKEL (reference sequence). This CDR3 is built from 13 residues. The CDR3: CASSLGTGEKLFF. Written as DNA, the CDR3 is TGTGCCAGCAGCCTCGGGACAGGTGAAAAACTGTTTTTT.

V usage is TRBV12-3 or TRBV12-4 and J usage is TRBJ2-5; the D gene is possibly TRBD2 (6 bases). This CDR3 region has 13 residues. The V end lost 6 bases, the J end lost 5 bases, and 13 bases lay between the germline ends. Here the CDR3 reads CASSLGRRETQYF. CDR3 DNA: TGTGCCAGCAGCCTCGGGAGAAGGGAGACCCAGTACTTC.

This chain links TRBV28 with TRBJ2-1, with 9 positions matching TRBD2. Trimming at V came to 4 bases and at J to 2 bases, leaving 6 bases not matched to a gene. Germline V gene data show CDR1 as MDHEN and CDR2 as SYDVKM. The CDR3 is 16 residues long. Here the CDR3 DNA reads TGTGCCAGCAGTTCTCCTAGCGGGATAACCTACAATGAGCAGTTCTTC. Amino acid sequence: CASSSPSGITYNEQFF.